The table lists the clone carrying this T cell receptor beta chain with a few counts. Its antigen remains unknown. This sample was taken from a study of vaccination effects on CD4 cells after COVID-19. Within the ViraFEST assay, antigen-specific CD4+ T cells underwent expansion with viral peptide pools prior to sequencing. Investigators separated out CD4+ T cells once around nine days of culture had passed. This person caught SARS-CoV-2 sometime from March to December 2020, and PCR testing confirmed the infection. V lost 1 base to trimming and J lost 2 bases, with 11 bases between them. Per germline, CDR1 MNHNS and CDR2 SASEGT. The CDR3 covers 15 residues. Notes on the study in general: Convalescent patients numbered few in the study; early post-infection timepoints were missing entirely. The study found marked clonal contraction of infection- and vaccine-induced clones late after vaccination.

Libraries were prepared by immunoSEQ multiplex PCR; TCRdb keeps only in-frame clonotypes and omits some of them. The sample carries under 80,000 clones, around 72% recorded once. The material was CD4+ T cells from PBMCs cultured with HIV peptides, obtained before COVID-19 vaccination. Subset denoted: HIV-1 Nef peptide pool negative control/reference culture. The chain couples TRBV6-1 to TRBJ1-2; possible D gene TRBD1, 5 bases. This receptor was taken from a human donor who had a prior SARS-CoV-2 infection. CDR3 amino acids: CASSEVVGANYGYTF. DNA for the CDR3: TGTGCCAGCAGTGAAGTCGTAGGGGCGAACTATGGCTACACCTTC.